This is a list of T cell receptor beta chains from one sample in a study of T cells in Graves' hyperthyroidism and ophthalmopathy. TCRdb recomputed calls from the multiplex PCR reads with MiXCR, one row per CDR3 protein. The profile shows about 770,000 distinct CDR3 sequences, 18% of them singletons. Material for sequencing was blood. The receptors shown here come from a woman in her fifties or sixties with Graves' hyperthyroidism that later progressed to Graves' ophthalmopathy. The CDR3 runs from the conserved cysteine through the conserved F or W. D genes are given only for firm matches. Only some rows state a clone size, as once, few, many or a class for expanded clones.

D: -; size: -; J: TRBJ1-1; V: TRBV7-9; CDR3: CASSYHENVNTEAFF; DNA: TGTGCCAGCAGCTACCATGAGAACGTGAACACTGAAGCTTTCTTT
D: TRBD1; size: -; J: TRBJ2-3; V: TRBV27; CDR3: CASSLSTNPVAGGDADTQYF; DNA: TGTGCCAGCAGTTTATCAACTAATCCCGTGGCAGGGGGCGATGCAGATACGCAGTATTTT
D: TRBD2; size: -; J: TRBJ2-5; V: TRBV6-5; CDR3: CASSVLAGEGKTQYF; DNA: TGTGCCAGCAGTGTACTAGCGGGGGAGGGGAAGACCCAGTACTTC
D: TRBD1; size: -; J: TRBJ1-5; V: TRBV5-5; CDR3: CASSWTGVPNQPQHF; DNA: TGTGCCAGCAGCTGGACAGGGGTACCCAATCAGCCCCAGCATTTT
D: -; size: few; J: TRBJ1-1; V: TRBV11-1; CDR3: CASSPWGGFTEAFF; DNA: TGTGCCAGCAGCCCCTGGGGGGGGTTCACTGAAGCTTTCTTT
D: -; size: -; J: TRBJ1-2; V: TRBV27; CDR3: CASGVPQEGYTF; DNA: TGTGCCAGCGGTGTACCACAGGAGGGCTACACCTTC
D: -; size: -; J: TRBJ1-4; V: TRBV10-3; CDR3: CAISESDGEKLFF; DNA: TGTGCCATCAGTGAGTCAGACGGCGAAAAACTGTTTTTT
D: -; size: few; J: TRBJ2-7; V: TRBV11-2; CDR3: CASSFTGDYLYEQYF; DNA: TGTGCCAGCAGCTTTACAGGGGACTATCTCTACGAGCAGTACTTC
D: -; size: many; J: TRBJ1-5; V: TRBV2; CDR3: CASSEVGRNQPQHF; DNA: TGTGCCAGCAGTGAAGTAGGCAGAAATCAGCCCCAGCATTTT
D: TRBD2; size: few; J: TRBJ2-3; V: TRBV7-8; CDR3: CASSFSTSGVRRDTQYF; DNA: TGTGCCAGCAGCTTCAGTACTAGCGGGGTGCGCCGAGATACGCAGTATTTT
D: -; size: -; J: TRBJ2-1; V: TRBV19; CDR3: CASSVRLEAYSEQFF; DNA: TGTGCCAGTAGTGTCAGACTAGAGGCCTATTCGGAGCAGTTCTTC
D: -; size: many; J: TRBJ2-5; V: TRBV28; CDR3: CASRDWTEKQETQYF; DNA: TGTGCCAGCAGAGATTGGACAGAGAAACAAGAGACCCAGTACTTC
D: -; size: -; J: TRBJ2-6; V: TRBV12-3/TRBV12-4; CDR3: CASSFQEVVLTF; DNA: TGTGCCAGCAGTTTTCAAGAGGTCGTCCTGACTTTC
D: TRBD1; size: many; J: TRBJ2-7; V: TRBV2; CDR3: CASSEGQGPPYEQYF; DNA: TGTGCCAGCAGTGAAGGACAGGGGCCTCCCTACGAGCAGTACTTC
D: -; size: -; J: TRBJ2-1; V: TRBV5-1; CDR3: CASSLNGGRYNEQFF; DNA: TGCGCCAGCAGCTTGAACGGTGGTCGGTACAATGAGCAGTTCTTC
D: -; size: -; J: TRBJ1-2; V: TRBV20-1; CDR3: CSADRLPYGYTF; DNA: TGCAGTGCTGACAGGCTTCCCTATGGCTACACCTTC
D: -; size: -; J: TRBJ2-2; V: TRBV5-1; CDR3: CASKGSAIGELFF; DNA: TGTGCCAGCAAGGGGAGTGCAATCGGGGAGCTGTTTTTT
D: TRBD1; size: few; J: TRBJ1-1; V: TRBV4-1; CDR3: CASSHLGQVQAFF; DNA: TGCGCCAGCAGCCACCTCGGACAGGTACAAGCTTTCTTT
D: -; size: -; J: TRBJ2-1; V: TRBV5-4; CDR3: CASSLDRETYNEQFF; DNA: TGTGCCAGCAGCTTGGACAGGGAGACGTACAATGAGCAGTTCTTC
D: -; size: -; J: TRBJ2-3; V: TRBV18; CDR3: CASSPFLEARAGDTQYF; DNA: TGTGCCAGCTCACCATTTCTAGAGGCCAGGGCAGGAGATACGCAGTATTTT
D: TRBD1; size: many; J: TRBJ1-6; V: TRBV11-1; CDR3: CASSHGQGAGSYNSPLHF; DNA: TGTGCCAGCAGCCATGGACAGGGGGCTGGATCCTATAATTCACCCCTCCACTTT
D: TRBD1; size: many; J: TRBJ1-6; V: TRBV20-1; CDR3: CSARQGQGADNSPLHF; DNA: TGCAGTGCTAGACAAGGACAGGGGGCGGATAATTCACCCCTCCACTTT
D: -; size: few; J: TRBJ1-1; V: TRBV6-5; CDR3: CASSYKPRSLGTGAFF; DNA: TGTGCCAGCAGTTACAAGCCGCGGTCGCTTGGGACTGGAGCTTTCTTT
D: TRBD2; size: few; J: TRBJ2-3; V: TRBV12-3/TRBV12-4; CDR3: CASRTSGGLDTQYF; DNA: TGTGCCAGCAGGACTAGCGGGGGGCTAGATACGCAGTATTTT
D: -; size: -; J: TRBJ2-3; V: TRBV9; CDR3: CASSVATLVGDTQYF; DNA: TGTGCCAGCAGCGTAGCTACACTAGTGGGGGATACGCAGTATTTT
D: -; size: few; J: TRBJ2-7; V: TRBV3-1; CDR3: CASSPRGHSYEQYF; DNA: TGTGCCAGCAGTCCCCGGGGCCACTCCTACGAGCAGTACTTC
D: -; size: -; J: TRBJ2-7; V: TRBV13; CDR3: CASSLKSRGPTYEQYF; DNA: TGCGCCAGCAGCTTAAAGTCGCGGGGGCCAACCTACGAGCAGTACTTC
D: -; size: -; J: TRBJ2-2; V: TRBV3-1; CDR3: CASSQDRMTGVFF; DNA: TGTGCCAGCAGCCAAGATCGTATGACAGGAGTGTTTTTT
D: -; size: -; J: TRBJ1-2; V: TRBV9; CDR3: CASSAVRDKGYGYTF; DNA: TGTGCCAGCAGCGCCGTCCGGGACAAGGGCTATGGCTACACCTTC
D: -; size: many; J: TRBJ2-3; V: TRBV6-2/TRBV6-3; CDR3: CASSYPPRGTDTQYF; DNA: TGTGCCAGCAGTTACCCCCCGCGGGGTACAGATACGCAGTATTTT
D: TRBD1; size: many; J: TRBJ2-7; V: TRBV30; CDR3: CALGQDRERYEQYF; DNA: TGTGCCCTCGGGCAGGACAGGGAGCGCTACGAGCAGTACTTC
D: TRBD1; size: -; J: TRBJ1-1; V: TRBV10-3; CDR3: CAISDGTANTEAFF; DNA: TGTGCCATCAGTGACGGGACAGCCAACACTGAAGCTTTCTTT
D: -; size: many; J: TRBJ1-2; V: TRBV6-1; CDR3: CASSPGRGGYTF; DNA: TGTGCCAGCAGTCCTGGACGGGGCGGCTACACCTTC
D: -; size: many; J: TRBJ2-1; V: TRBV3-1; CDR3: CASSLKTGFRYNEQFF; DNA: TGTGCCAGCAGCCTCAAAACCGGGTTCCGTTACAATGAGCAGTTCTTC
D: -; size: many; J: TRBJ2-1; V: TRBV6-1; CDR3: CASSEVRGGEQFF; DNA: TGTGCCAGCAGTGAAGTGCGAGGGGGAGAGCAGTTCTTC
D: -; size: many; J: TRBJ1-6; V: TRBV7-2; CDR3: CASSPFRPPLHF; DNA: TGTGCCAGCAGCCCCTTTCGCCCACCCCTCCACTTT